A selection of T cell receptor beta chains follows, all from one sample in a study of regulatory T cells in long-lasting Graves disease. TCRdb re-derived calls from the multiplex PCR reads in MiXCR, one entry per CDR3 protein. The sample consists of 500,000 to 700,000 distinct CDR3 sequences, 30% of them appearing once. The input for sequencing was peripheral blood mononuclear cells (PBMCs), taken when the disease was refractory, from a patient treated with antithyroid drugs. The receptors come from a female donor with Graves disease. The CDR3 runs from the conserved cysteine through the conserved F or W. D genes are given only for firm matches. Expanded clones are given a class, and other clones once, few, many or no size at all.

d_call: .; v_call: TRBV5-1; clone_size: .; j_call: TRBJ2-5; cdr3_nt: TGCGCCAGCAGCCCCGAAGGTGGGCGTCAAGAGACCCAGTACTTC; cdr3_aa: CASSPEGGRQETQYF
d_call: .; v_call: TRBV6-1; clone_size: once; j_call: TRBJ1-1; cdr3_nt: TGTGCCAGCAACGAAGGCGCTGAAGCTTTCTTT; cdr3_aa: CASNEGAEAFF
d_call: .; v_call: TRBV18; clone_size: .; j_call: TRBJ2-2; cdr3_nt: TGTGCCAGCAGTCGTGGGGGAAACACCGGGGAGCTGTTTTTT; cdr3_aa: CASSRGGNTGELFF
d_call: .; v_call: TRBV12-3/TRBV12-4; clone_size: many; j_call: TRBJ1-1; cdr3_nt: TGTGCCAGCAGTTTATTGTCAGGTCGAAGCACTGAAGCTTTCTTT; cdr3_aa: CASSLLSGRSTEAFF
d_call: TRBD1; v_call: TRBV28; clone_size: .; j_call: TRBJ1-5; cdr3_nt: TGTGCCAGCAGTTTAAGCCCCCCGACAGGGGGCCGGAATCAGCCCCAGCATTTT; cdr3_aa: CASSLSPPTGGRNQPQHF
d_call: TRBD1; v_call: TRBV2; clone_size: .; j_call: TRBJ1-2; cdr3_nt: TGTGCCAGCTCACCAATGCCCCTTCCCAGGGGGCTAGACTATGGCTACACCTTC; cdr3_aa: CASSPMPLPRGLDYGYTF
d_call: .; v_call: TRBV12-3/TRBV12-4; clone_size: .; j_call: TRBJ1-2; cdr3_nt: TGTGCCAGCAGTCCTCGGACAAGCTCCCTCTATGGCTACACCTTC; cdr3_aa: CASSPRTSSLYGYTF
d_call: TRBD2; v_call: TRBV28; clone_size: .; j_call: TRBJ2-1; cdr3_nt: TGTGCCAGCAGGCCCGAACTCTTGAGGACTAGCGGGAGTGGGGAGCAGTTCTTC; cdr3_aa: CASRPELLRTSGSGEQFF
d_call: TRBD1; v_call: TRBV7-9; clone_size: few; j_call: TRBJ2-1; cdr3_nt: TGTGCCAGCGCTCCGGGACAGGGGCAGAATGAGCAGTTCTTC; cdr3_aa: CASAPGQGQNEQFF
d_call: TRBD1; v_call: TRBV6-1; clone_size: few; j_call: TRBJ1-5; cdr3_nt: TGTACATCAGGGACAGGGAGGAATCAGCCCCAGCATTTT; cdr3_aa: CTSGTGRNQPQHF
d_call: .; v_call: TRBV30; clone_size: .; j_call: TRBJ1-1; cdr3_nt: TGTGCCTGGAGTGGGGCAGGGGACAAAGCTTTCTTT; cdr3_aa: CAWSGAGDKAFF
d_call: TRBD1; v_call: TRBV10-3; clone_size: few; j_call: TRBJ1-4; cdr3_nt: TGTGCCATCAGTGAGACGACAGGGCCCGGTGAAAAACTGTTTTTT; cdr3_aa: CAISETTGPGEKLFF
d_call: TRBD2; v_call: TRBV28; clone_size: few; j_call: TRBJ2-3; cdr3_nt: TGTGCCAGCAGTCCCCGGACTAGCGGATTCAGCACAGATACGCAGTATTTT; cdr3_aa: CASSPRTSGFSTDTQYF
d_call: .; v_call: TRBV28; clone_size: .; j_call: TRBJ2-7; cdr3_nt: TGTGCCAGCAGTGCTGACGGGGCCGAGCAGTACTTC; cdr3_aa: CASSADGAEQYF
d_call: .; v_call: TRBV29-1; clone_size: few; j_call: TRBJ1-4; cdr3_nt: TGCAGCGTCGTCCAGGGGTATAATGAAAAACTGTTTTTT; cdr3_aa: CSVVQGYNEKLFF
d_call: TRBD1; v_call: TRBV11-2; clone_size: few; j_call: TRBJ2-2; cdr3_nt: TGTGCCAGCAGCTTAGTACAGGGGAGTTCTTCCGGGGAGCTGTTTTTT; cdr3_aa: CASSLVQGSSSGELFF
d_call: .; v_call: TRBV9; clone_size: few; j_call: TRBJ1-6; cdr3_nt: TGTGCCAGCAGCGTAGGGACAGAGTCCTCCTATAATTCACCCCTCCACTTT; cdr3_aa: CASSVGTESSYNSPLHF
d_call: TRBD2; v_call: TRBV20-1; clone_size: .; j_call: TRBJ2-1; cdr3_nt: TGCAGTGCTAGATTAGCGGGAGGGCCCTACAATGAGCAGTTCTTC; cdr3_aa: CSARLAGGPYNEQFF
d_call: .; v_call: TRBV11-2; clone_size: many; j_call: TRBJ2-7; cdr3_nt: TGTGCCAGCAGCTCCGCAGGGTTAGAGCAGTACTTC; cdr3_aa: CASSSAGLEQYF
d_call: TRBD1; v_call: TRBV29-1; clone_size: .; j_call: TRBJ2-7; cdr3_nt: TGCAGCGTCCGGACAGGGTCAACCTACGAGCAGTACTTC; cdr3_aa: CSVRTGSTYEQYF
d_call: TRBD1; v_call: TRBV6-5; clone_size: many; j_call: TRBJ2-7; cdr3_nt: TGTGCCAGCAGTTACTCCGGACAGGGGAAGTACGAGCAGTACTTC; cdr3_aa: CASSYSGQGKYEQYF
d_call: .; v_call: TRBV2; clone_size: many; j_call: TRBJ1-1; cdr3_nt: TGTGCCAGCAGCTTTCGAGAGAGGAGGTTAGGTACTGAAGCTTTCTTT; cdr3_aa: CASSFRERRLGTEAFF
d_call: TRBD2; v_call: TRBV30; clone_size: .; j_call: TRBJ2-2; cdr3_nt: TGTGCCGGGACTAGCGGGAGGGACACCGGGGAGCTGTTTTTT; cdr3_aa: CAGTSGRDTGELFF
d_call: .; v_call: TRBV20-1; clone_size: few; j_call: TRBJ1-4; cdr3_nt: TGCAGTGCTAGTTGGTTCCGGAATGAAAAACTGTTTTTT; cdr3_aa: CSASWFRNEKLFF
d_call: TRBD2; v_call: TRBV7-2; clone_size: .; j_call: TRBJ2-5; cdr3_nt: TGTGCCAGCAGCCCAACGTATAGCGGGAGAGGGGACCAAGAGACCCAGTACTTC; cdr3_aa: CASSPTYSGRGDQETQYF
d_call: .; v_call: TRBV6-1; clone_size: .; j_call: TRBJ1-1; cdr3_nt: TGTGCCAGCAGCCCTCTCAGCACATCGAACACTGAAGCTTTCTTT; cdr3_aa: CASSPLSTSNTEAFF
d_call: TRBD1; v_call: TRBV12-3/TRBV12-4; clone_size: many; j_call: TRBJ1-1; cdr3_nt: TGTGCCAGCAGGGGACAGGGGGGGACTGAAGCTTTCTTT; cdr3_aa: CASRGQGGTEAFF
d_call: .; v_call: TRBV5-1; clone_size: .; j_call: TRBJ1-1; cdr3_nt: TGCGCCAGCGCTACCGGGACACTTAACACTGAAGCTTTCTTT; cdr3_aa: CASATGTLNTEAFF
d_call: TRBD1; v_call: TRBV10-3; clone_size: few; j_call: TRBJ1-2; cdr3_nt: TGTGCCATCAGCTTTGACAGGGACTATGGCTACACCTTC; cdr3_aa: CAISFDRDYGYTF
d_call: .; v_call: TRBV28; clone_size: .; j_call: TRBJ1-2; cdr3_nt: TGTGCCAGCCTAAGGGGGGAGGTAAACTATGGCTACACCTTC; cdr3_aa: CASLRGEVNYGYTF
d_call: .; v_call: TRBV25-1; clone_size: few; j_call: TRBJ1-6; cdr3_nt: TGTGCCAGCAGTGATGCCAGGGACAATTCACCCCTCCACTTT; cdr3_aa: CASSDARDNSPLHF
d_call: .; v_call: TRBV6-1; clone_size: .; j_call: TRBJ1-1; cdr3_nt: TGTGCCAGCAGTGAAGCGCGTGCCACTGAAGCTTTCTTT; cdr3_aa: CASSEARATEAFF
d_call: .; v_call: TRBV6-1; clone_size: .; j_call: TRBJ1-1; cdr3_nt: TGTGCCAGCAGTGAAGCCAAGACAGAGAACACTGAAGCTTTCTTT; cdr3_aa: CASSEAKTENTEAFF
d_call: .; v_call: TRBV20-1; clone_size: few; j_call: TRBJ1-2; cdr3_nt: TGCAGTGCAGAAAAAATGCAGAGTTATGGCTACACCTTC; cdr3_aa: CSAEKMQSYGYTF
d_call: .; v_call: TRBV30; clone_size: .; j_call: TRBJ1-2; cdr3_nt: TGTGCCTGGAGTGTACAGAGGACGGCCAAAGTCAACGGCTACACCTTC; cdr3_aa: CAWSVQRTAKVNGYTF
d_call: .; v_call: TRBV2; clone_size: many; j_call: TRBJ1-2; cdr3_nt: TGTGCCAGCAGTGAAGCAAGCAGGGGCTACACCTTC; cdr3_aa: CASSEASRGYTF
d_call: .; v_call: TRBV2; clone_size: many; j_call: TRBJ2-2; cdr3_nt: TGTGCCAGCGGCGCGGCGTGGGTAGCCGGGGAGCTGTTTTTT; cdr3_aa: CASGAAWVAGELFF
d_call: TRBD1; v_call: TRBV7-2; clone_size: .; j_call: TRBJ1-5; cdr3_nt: TGTGCCAGCAGCTTTAAGGGGGCAGGGCAGCCCCAGCATTTT; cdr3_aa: CASSFKGAGQPQHF
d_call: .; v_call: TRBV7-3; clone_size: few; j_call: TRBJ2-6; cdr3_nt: TGTGCCAGCAGCTGGAGCTCTGGGGCCAACGTCCTGACTTTC; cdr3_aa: CASSWSSGANVLTF
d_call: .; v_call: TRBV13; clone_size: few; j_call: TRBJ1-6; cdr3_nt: TGTGCCAGCAGCCCGTCGGGGACACGGAGAAATTCACCCCTCCACTTT; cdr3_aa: CASSPSGTRRNSPLHF
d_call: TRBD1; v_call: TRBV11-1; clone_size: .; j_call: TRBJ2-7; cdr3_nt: TGTGCCAGCAGCAAGACAGGGGGCGGCCCGGAGCAGTACTTC; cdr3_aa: CASSKTGGGPEQYF